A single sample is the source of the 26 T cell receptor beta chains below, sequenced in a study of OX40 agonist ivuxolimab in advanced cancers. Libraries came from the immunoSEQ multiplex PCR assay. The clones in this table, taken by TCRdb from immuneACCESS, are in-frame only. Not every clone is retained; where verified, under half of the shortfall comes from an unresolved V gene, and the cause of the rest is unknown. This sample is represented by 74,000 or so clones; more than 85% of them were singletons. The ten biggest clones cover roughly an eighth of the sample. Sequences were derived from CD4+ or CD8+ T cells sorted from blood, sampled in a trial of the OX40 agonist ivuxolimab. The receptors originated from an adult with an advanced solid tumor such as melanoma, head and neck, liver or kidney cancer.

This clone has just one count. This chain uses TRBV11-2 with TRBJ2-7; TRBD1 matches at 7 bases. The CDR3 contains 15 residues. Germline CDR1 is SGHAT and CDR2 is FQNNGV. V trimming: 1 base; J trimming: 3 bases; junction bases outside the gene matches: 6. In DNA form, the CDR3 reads TGTGCCAGCAGCTTAGCGCCGGGACAGAGCTACGAGCAGTACTTC. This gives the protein CASSLAPGQSYEQYF.

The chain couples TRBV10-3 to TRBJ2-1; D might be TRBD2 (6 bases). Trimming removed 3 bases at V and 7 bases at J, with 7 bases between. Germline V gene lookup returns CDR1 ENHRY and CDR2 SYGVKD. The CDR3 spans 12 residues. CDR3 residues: CAISDAGNEQFF. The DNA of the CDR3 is TGTGCCATCAGTGACGCGGGAAATGAGCAGTTCTTC.

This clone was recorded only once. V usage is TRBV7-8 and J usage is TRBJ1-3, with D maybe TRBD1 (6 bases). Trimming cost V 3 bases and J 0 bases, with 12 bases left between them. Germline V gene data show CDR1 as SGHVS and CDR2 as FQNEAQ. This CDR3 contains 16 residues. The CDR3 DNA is TGTGCCAGCAGCTTCGCGGACAGCTACTCTGGAAACACCATATATTTT. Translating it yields CASSFADSYSGNTIYF.

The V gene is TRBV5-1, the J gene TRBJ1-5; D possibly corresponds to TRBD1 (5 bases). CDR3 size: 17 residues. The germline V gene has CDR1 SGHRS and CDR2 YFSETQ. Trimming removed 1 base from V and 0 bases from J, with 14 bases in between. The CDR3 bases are TGCGCCAGCAGCTTGCATCCGACAGCGGGTAGCAATCAGCCCCAGCATTTT. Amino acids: CASSLHPTAGSNQPQHF.

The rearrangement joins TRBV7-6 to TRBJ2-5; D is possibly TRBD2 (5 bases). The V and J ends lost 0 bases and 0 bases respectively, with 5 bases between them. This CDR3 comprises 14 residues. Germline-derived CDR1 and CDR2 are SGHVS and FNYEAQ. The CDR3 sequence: CASSLADYQETQYF. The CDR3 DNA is TGTGCCAGCAGCTTAGCGGACTACCAAGAGACCCAGTACTTC.

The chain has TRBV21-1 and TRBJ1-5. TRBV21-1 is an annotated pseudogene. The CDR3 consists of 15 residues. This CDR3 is CASSQPTGRNQPQHF. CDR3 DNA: TGTGCCAGCAGCCAGCCAACAGGGAGGAATCAGCCCCAGCATTTT.

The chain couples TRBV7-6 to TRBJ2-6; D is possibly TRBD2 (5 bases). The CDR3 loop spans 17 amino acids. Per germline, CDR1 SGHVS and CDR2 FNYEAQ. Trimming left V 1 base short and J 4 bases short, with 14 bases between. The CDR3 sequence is CASSLDSGFGGANVLTF. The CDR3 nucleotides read TGTGCCAGCAGCTTAGATTCGGGGTTCGGAGGGGCCAACGTCCTGACTTTC.

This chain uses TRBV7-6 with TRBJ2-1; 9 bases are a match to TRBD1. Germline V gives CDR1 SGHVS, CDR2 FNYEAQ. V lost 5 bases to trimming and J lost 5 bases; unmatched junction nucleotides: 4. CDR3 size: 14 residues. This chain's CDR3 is CASSMWDRDNEQFF. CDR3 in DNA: TGTGCCAGCAGCATGTGGGACAGGGACAATGAGCAGTTCTTC.

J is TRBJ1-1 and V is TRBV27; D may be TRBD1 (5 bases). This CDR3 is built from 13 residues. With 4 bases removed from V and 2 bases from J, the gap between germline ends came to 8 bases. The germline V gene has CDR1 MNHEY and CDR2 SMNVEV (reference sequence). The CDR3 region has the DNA TGTGCCAGCAGTTGGGGGAGAAACACTGAAGCTTTCTTT. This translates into CASSWGRNTEAFF.

The CDR3 DNA is TGTGCCAGCAACGCCGTACGAGATACGCAGTATTTT. It encodes CASNAVRDTQYF. This chain joins TRBV11-2 and TRBJ2-3; D is undetermined. Trimming left V 7 bases short and J 5 bases short, with 10 bases between. This CDR3 contains 12 residues. Germline CDR1 SGHAT, CDR2 FQNNGV. Full variable domain (remainder filled in from reference TRBV11-2 and TRBJ2-3): EAGVAQSPRYKIIEKRQSVAFWCNPISGHATLYWYQQILGQGPKLLIQFQNNGVVDDSQLPKDRFSAERLKGVDSTLKIQPAKLEDSAVYLCASNAVRDTQYFGPGTRLTVL.

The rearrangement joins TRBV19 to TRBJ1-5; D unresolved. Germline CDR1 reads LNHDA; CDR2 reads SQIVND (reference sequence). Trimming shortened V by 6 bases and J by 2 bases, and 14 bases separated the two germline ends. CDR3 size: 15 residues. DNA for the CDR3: TGTGCCAGTAGCTCGTCATGGGGAGGCAATCAGCCCCAGCATTTT. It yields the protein CASSSSWGGNQPQHF.

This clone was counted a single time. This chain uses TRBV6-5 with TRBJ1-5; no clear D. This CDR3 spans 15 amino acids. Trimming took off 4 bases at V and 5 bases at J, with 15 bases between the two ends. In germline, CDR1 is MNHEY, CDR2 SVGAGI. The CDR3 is CASSFQPTIDQPQHF. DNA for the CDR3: TGTGCCAGCAGTTTTCAACCCACTATAGATCAGCCCCAGCATTTT.

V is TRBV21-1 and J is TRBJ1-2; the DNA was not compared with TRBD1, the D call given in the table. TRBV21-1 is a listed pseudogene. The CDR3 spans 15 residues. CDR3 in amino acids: CASSPPGQGAKGYTF. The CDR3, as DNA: TGTGCCAGCAGCCCCCCGGGACAGGGGGCGAAGGGCTACACCTTC.

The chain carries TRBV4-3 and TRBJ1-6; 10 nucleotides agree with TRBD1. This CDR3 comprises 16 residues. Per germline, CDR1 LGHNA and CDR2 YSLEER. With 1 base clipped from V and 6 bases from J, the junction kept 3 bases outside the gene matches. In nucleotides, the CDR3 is TGCGCCAGCAGCCAAGTGAGGGACAGGGGTAATTCACCCCTCCACTTT. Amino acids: CASSQVRDRGNSPLHF.

CDR3 coding DNA: TGTGCCAGCAACGAAGCGGGAGACGCCAGATATACGCAGTATTTT. Translating it yields CASNEAGDARYTQYF. The chain combines TRBV9 with TRBJ2-3; 8 nucleotides align to TRBD2. Germline V gives CDR1 SGDLS, CDR2 YYNGEE. The CDR3 covers 15 residues. Germline trimming cut 6 bases from V and 7 bases from J; bases unmatched to any gene: 13.

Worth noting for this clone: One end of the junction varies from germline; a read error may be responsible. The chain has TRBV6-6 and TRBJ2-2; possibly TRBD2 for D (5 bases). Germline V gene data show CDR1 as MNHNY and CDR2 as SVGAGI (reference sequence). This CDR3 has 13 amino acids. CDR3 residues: CASSSGNAGELFF. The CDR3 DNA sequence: TGTGCCAGCAGTTCCGGGAACGCCGGGGAGCTGTTTTTT.

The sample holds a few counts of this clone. The CDR3 protein is CASSLQGGQGARWTEAFF. In DNA, the CDR3 is TGCGCCAGCAGCCTCCAGGGGGGACAGGGGGCGCGATGGACTGAAGCTTTCTTT. The V call is TRBV4-3, the J call TRBJ1-1; 12 bases fit TRBD1. This CDR3 has 18 residues. Looked up from germline, CDR1 is LGHNA and CDR2 is YSLEER. J was trimmed by 5 bases and V by 4 bases; bases with no gene match: 14.

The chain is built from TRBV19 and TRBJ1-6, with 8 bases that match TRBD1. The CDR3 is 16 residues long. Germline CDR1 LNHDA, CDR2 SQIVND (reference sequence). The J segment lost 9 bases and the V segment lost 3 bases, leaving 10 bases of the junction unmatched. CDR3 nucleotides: TGTGCCAGTAGTATTGTCGGACAGGGTGGAAGTTCACCCCTCCACTTT. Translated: CASSIVGQGGSSPLHF.

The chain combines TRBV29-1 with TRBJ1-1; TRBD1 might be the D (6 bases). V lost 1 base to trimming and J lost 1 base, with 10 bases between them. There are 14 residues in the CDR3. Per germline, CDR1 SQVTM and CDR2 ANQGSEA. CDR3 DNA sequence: TGCAGCGTTGAAGGTGGCAGGGGGAACACTGAAGCTTTCTTT. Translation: CSVEGGRGNTEAFF.

CDR3 sequence (DNA): TGCGCCAGCAGTGAGTCGCGTATCCGGCTCTCCTACGAGCAGTACTTC. Translation: CASSESRIRLSYEQYF. The chain carries TRBV10-1 and TRBJ2-7; unclear D gene. Deletions cut 0 bases from V and 0 bases from J, with 12 bases between. The CDR3 has 16 amino acids. CDR1 and CDR2 (germline): WNHNN, SYGVQD (reference sequence).

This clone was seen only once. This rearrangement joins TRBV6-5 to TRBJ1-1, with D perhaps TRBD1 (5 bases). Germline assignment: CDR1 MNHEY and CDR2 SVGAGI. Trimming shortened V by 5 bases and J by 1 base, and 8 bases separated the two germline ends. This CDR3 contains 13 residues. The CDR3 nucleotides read TGTGCCAGCAGTACCGGGGGGAACACTGAAGCTTTCTTT. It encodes CASSTGGNTEAFF.

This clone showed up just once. CDR3 in DNA: TGTGCCAGTAGTATGGGATACGAGCAGTACTTC. It yields the protein CASSMGYEQYF. The chain employs TRBV19 and TRBJ2-7; D is ambiguous. In germline, CDR1 is LNHDA, CDR2 SQIVND (reference sequence). The CDR3 is 11 amino acids. Trimming left V 3 bases short and J 4 bases short, with 4 bases between.

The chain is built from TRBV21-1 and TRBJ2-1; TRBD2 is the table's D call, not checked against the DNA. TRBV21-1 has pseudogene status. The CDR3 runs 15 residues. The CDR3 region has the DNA TGTGCCAGCAGCAAATGGGCGGGGGGGCTCAATGAGCAGTTCTTC. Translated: CASSKWAGGLNEQFF.

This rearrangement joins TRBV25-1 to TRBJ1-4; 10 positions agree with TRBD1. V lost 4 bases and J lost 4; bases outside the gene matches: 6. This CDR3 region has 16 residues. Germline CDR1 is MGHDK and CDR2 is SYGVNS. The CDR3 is CASSGVDRGVNEKLFF. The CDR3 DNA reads TGTGCCAGCAGTGGGGTGGACAGGGGGGTTAATGAAAAACTGTTTTTT.

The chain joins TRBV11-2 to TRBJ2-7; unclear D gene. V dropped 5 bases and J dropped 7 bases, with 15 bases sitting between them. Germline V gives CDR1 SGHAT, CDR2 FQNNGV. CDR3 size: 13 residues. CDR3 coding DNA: TGTGCCAGCAGCCCTTCGCCATCGTGGGAGCAGTACTTC. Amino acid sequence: CASSPSPSWEQYF.

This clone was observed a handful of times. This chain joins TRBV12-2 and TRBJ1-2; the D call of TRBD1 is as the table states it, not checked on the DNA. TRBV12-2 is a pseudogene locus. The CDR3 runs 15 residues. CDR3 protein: CASRLPRQGWSGYTF. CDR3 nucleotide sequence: TGTGCAAGTCGCCTCCCCAGACAGGGGTGGAGTGGCTACACCTTC.